The clone carrying this T cell receptor beta chain was detected ten times or more. cDNA was made by 5'RACE with 10-nucleotide random UMIs. TCRdb re-called the 5' RACE reads with MiXCR, one entry per CDR3 protein. The repertoire includes roughly 50,000 distinct CDR3 sequences, approximately 16% of them detected once, and roughly 4% sits in the top ten. This record belongs to a study of neurological immune-mediated disorders. V was pared by 6 bases and J by 1 base, with 8 bases of the junction left unmatched. CDR3 size: 15 residues. Germline V CDR1 and CDR2: MDHEN, SYDVKM. J is TRBJ1-2 and V is TRBV28; 7 bases align to TRBD1. Sequenced input: PBMCs. This receptor was identified in a man between 60 and 75 years old in good health. The CDR3 here is CASSSPGQINYGYTF. The DNA for the CDR3 is TGTGCCAGCAGCTCCCCGGGACAGATTAACTATGGCTACACCTTC.